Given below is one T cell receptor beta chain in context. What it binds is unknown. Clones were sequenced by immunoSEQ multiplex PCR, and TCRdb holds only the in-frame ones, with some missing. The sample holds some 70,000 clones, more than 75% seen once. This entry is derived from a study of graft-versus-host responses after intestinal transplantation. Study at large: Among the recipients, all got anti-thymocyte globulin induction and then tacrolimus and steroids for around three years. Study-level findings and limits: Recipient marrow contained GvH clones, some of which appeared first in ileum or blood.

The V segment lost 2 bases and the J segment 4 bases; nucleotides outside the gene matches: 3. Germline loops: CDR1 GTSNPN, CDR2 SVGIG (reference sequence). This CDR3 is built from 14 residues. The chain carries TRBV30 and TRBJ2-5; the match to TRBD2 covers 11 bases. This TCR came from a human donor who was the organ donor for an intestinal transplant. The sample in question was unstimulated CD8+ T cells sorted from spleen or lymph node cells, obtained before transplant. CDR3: CAWSLAGGPETQYF. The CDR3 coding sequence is TGTGCCTGGAGTCTAGCGGGGGGCCCAGAGACCCAGTACTTC.